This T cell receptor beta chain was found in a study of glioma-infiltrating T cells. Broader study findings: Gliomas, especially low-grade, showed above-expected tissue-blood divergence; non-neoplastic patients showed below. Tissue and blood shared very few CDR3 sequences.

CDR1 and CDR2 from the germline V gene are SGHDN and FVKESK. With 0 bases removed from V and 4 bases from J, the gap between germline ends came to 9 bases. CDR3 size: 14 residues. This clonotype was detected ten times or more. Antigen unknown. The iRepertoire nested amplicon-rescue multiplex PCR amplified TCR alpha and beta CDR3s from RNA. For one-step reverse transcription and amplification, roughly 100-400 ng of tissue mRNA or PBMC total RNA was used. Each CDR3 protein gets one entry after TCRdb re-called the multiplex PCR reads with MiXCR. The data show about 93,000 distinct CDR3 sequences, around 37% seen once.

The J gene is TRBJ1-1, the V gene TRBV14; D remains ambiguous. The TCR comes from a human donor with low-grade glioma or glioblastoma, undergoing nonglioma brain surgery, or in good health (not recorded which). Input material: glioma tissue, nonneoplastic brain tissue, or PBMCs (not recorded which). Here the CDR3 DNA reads TGTGCCAGCAGCCAAGAAAATCCGATCACTGAAGCTTTCTTT. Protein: CASSQENPITEAFF.